Below are 32 T cell receptor beta chains sequenced from a single sample in a study of regulatory T cells in long-lasting Graves disease. Arm-PCR of CDR3 regions with iRepertoire HTBI primers generated TCR beta libraries. Each CDR3 protein gets one entry after TCRdb re-called the multiplex PCR reads with MiXCR. The data contain about 220,000 distinct CDR3 sequences, approximately 16% of them singletons. The time point here: newly diagnosed GD, antithyroid drugs for less than 3 months. With RNA extracted from PBMCs as input, the TCR library was made. The sequenced sample was peripheral blood mononuclear cells (PBMCs), obtained at new diagnosis, from a patient treated with antithyroid drugs. These receptors all stem from a female donor with Graves disease.

The rearrangement uses TRBV6-1 and TRBJ2-2; no definite D call. Deletions cut 7 bases from V and 1 base from J, with 10 bases between. Germline CDR1 is MNHNS and CDR2 is SASEGT. The CDR3 has 14 amino acids. The CDR3 sequence: CASISNLNTGELFF. The CDR3 DNA follows: TGTGCCAGCATATCGAATTTGAACACCGGGGAGCTGTTTTTT.

This clonotype was detected many times. This chain connects TRBV2 to TRBJ1-2, with D possibly TRBD1 on 6 matching bases. From germline, CDR1 is SNHLY and CDR2 FYNNEI. The CDR3 is made up of 14 amino acids. The V end lost 3 bases, the J end lost 8 bases, and 16 bases lay between the germline ends. The CDR3 sequence is CASSDSEQGEGYTF. In DNA, the CDR3 is TGTGCCAGCAGTGATTCTGAACAGGGAGAGGGCTACACCTTC.

This clonotype was seen many times. The V gene is TRBV28, the J gene TRBJ2-4; TRBD2 is a possible D gene (6 bases). The CDR3 loop spans 13 amino acids. Germline V gene data show CDR1 as MDHEN and CDR2 as SYDVKM. Trimming cost V 1 base and J 7 bases, with 8 bases left between them. The DNA for the CDR3 is TGTGCCAGCAGTTTATACGGAGGGAACATTCAGTACTTC. As protein: CASSLYGGNIQYF.

J is TRBJ2-5 and V is TRBV27; 16 bases agree with TRBD2. The germline gives CDR1 MNHEY, CDR2 SMNVEV (reference sequence). This CDR3 spans 19 amino acids. J gave up 4 bases and V 1 base, and 9 bases lay outside the gene matches. This chain's CDR3 is CASSLLEGLAGGFGETQYF. The CDR3 nucleotides read TGTGCCAGCAGTTTATTAGAGGGACTAGCGGGAGGGTTCGGAGAGACCCAGTACTTC.

The gene calls are TRBV24-1 and TRBJ2-3, with TRBD2 identical over 9 bases. The trim removed 4 bases at V and 0 bases at J, leaving 7 bases unmatched. Per the germline V gene, CDR1 is KGHDR and CDR2 is SFDVKD. The CDR3 runs 17 residues. The CDR3 is CATSDLVTSGSTDTQYF. The CDR3 nucleotides read TGTGCCACCAGTGACCTCGTGACTAGCGGAAGCACAGATACGCAGTATTTT.

CDR3 sequence reads: CASSQDRVSGAGTQYF. The CDR3 region has the DNA TGTGCCAGCAGCCAAGACAGGGTATCTGGAGCAGGGACGCAGTATTTT. The chain has TRBV5-6 and TRBJ2-3; 7 nucleotides agree with TRBD1. This CDR3 is 16 amino acids long. The V gene end was trimmed by 4 bases and the J gene end by 9 bases; junction bases not matched to a gene: 17. The germline gives CDR1 SGHDT, CDR2 YYEEEE.

This clonotype was recorded many times. V is TRBV24-1 and J is TRBJ2-1; 8 bases line up with TRBD2. This CDR3 region has 14 residues. CDR1 and CDR2 from the germline V gene are KGHDR and SFDVKD. J lost 8 bases, V lost 7 bases, and 9 bases had no gene match. CDR3 amino acids: CATRESGSSDEQFF. The CDR3, as DNA: TGTGCCACCAGGGAGAGCGGGAGTAGCGATGAGCAGTTCTTC.

The rearrangement uses TRBV9 and TRBJ2-7; 7 bases line up with TRBD1. This CDR3 has 13 residues. Germline trimming cut 0 bases from V and 5 bases from J; bases unmatched to any gene: 2. In germline, CDR1 is SGDLS, CDR2 YYNGEE. The CDR3, as DNA: TGTGCCAGCAGCGTAGACAGGGGCAACGAGCAGTACTTC. The encoded protein is CASSVDRGNEQYF.

This clonotype was picked up many times. The chain uses TRBV4-1 and TRBJ1-3; no reliable D call. Germline CDR1 MGHRA, CDR2 YSYEKL. This CDR3 is 17 amino acids long. V was cut by 4 bases and J by 3 bases, with 19 bases left in between. The CDR3, as DNA: TGCGCCAGCAGCCCCAGGACGTGGCAGGCGGGTGGAAACACCATATATTTT. Amino acids: CASSPRTWQAGGNTIYF.

There are many counts of this clonotype. This rearrangement joins TRBV9 to TRBJ2-2, with D perhaps being TRBD1 or TRBD2 (5 bases each). Germline loops: CDR1 SGDLS, CDR2 YYNGEE. The germline V and J ends were trimmed by 3 bases and 0 bases, with 21 bases remaining between them. The CDR3 covers 19 residues. The CDR3: CASSGTVGATPANTGELFF. CDR3 in DNA: TGTGCCAGCAGCGGGACCGTCGGGGCGACGCCCGCGAACACCGGGGAGCTGTTTTTT.

This clonotype turned up a few times. The J gene is TRBJ1-3, the V gene TRBV4-1; a possible D gene is TRBD1 (6 bases). Germline lookup yields CDR1 MGHRA and CDR2 YSYEKL. Trimming stripped 2 bases from V and 3 bases from J, with 20 bases between. This CDR3 spans 18 amino acids. CDR3 nucleotide sequence: TGCGCCAGCAGCCAAATCATTGGGGGCCGGTCGTTTGGAAACACCATATATTTT. It is translated as CASSQIIGGRSFGNTIYF.

This clonotype was picked up a small number of times. Being one base from a much bigger clone, this may be a read error. V is TRBV24-1 and J is TRBJ2-1, with a weak D call TRBD2 (6 bases). This CDR3 region has 14 residues. V was shortened by 7 bases and J by 6 bases, with 15 bases between the two germline ends. Germline CDR1 reads KGHDR; CDR2 reads SFDVKD. CDR3 bases: TGTGCCACCAGAGCCGCCCGGGGGACCAATGAGCAGTTCTTC. This translates into CATRAARGTNEQFF.

The J gene is TRBJ2-7, the V gene TRBV27; a weak D match, TRBD1 (6 bases). The CDR3 length is 15 residues. Germline assignment: CDR1 MNHEY and CDR2 SMNVEV (reference sequence). The V gene lost 5 bases and the J gene lost 5 bases, with 19 bases spanning the gap. For the CDR3, the DNA is TGTGCCAGCAGTCCCAGAAATTACAGGGAACACGAGCAGTACTTC. Its protein is CASSPRNYREHEQYF.

This clonotype came up many times. The V and J genes are TRBV29-1 and TRBJ2-3; D could derive from TRBD1 or TRBD2 (5 bases each). With 6 bases removed from V and 6 bases from J, the gap between germline ends came to 16 bases. This CDR3 region has 13 residues. Germline values: CDR1 SQVTM, CDR2 ANQGSEA. The CDR3: CSVRQSSGDTQYF. DNA for the CDR3: TGCAGCGTGCGACAGTCTTCGGGGGATACGCAGTATTTT.

There are many counts of this clonotype. The chain uses TRBV6-1 and TRBJ2-1; tentative D call: TRBD1 (8 bases). V lost 3 bases and J lost 7, with 16 bases in between. CDR1 and CDR2 (germline): MNHNS, SASEGT. This CDR3 region has 15 residues. For the CDR3, the DNA is TGTGCCAGCAGTGAGCCGAACAGGGGGGGGAATGAGCAGTTCTTC. It codes for CASSEPNRGGNEQFF.

In this sample, this clonotype turned up many times. The chain uses TRBV2 and TRBJ1-1; perhaps TRBD1 as D (6 bases). The CDR3 contains 14 residues. V dropped 6 bases and J dropped 1 base, with 12 bases sitting between them. Germline V lookup: CDR1 SNHLY, CDR2 FYNNEI. CDR3 bases: TGTGCCAGCAGAACTTACAGGGAGAACACTGAAGCTTTCTTT. Translation: CASRTYRENTEAFF. The whole variable domain, filled in from reference TRBV2 and TRBJ1-1, reads EPEVTQTPSHQVTQMGQEVILRCVPISNHLYFYWYRQILGQKVEFLVSFYNNEISEKSEIFDDQFSVERPDGSNFTLKIRSTKLEDSAMYFCASRTYRENTEAFFGQGTRLTVV.

This clonotype turned up a few times. This rearrangement joins TRBV7-6 to TRBJ1-3; D unresolved. Germline V lookup: CDR1 SGHVS, CDR2 FNYEAQ. V was cut by 8 bases and J by 3 bases, with 5 bases left in between. The CDR3 contains 11 residues. CDR3 sequence: CASLGGNTIYF. The CDR3 coding sequence is TGTGCCAGCCTGGGTGGAAACACCATATATTTT.

Ten or more counts support this clonotype. The chain uses TRBV7-2 and TRBJ1-2, with 8 bases fitting TRBD1. The V segment lost 2 bases and the J segment 6 bases; nucleotides outside the gene matches: 2. The CDR3 is made up of 13 amino acids. Germline V gene sequence: CDR1 SGHTA, CDR2 FQGNSA. CDR3 coding DNA: TGTGCCAGCAGCTTACGGACAGGGAATGGCTACACCTTC. Its protein product is CASSLRTGNGYTF.

Many counts were recorded for this clonotype. The rearrangement uses TRBV30 and TRBJ1-2; 8 bases are shared with TRBD1. The CDR3 extends over 13 amino acids. Germline CDR1 GTSNPN, CDR2 SVGIG (reference sequence). With 5 bases clipped from V and 1 base from J, the junction kept 3 bases outside the gene matches. The CDR3 region has the DNA TGTGCCTGGTTCGACAGGGGTAACTATGGCTACACCTTC. As protein: CAWFDRGNYGYTF.

This clonotype was detected ten times or more. The chain links TRBV7-2 to TRBJ2-7; the D call may be TRBD1 or TRBD2 (5 bases each). There are 13 residues in the CDR3. Germline V gives CDR1 SGHTA, CDR2 FQGNSA. Trimming shortened V by 5 bases and J by 6 bases, and 14 bases separated the two germline ends. As DNA, the CDR3 is TGTGCCAGCAGCCCAGGGAGTGGTGGCGAGCAGTACTTC. Translated, it gives CASSPGSGGEQYF.

Ten or more counts support this clonotype. One end of the junction varies from germline; a read error may be responsible. The chain employs TRBV24-1 and TRBJ2-1; D gene uncertain. The length of the CDR3 is 13 residues. Germline assignment: CDR1 KGHDR and CDR2 SFDVKD. The CDR3 sequence: CATSDQPDGNLRF. CDR3 DNA sequence: TGTGCCACCAGTGACCAGCCTGACGGAAACCTTCGATTC.

This clonotype was seen ten or more times. This chain joins TRBV9 and TRBJ1-1; D not certain. The CDR3 runs to 10 residues. V was cut by 6 bases and J by 11 bases, with 11 bases left in between. The germline gives CDR1 SGDLS, CDR2 YYNGEE. CDR3 DNA: TGTGCCAGCACCGACGAGAGGGCTTTCTTT. Its translation is CASTDERAFF.

This clonotype was seen at least ten times. V gene TRBV19 combines with J gene TRBJ1-2; 9 bases line up with TRBD1. The V segment lost 5 bases and the J segment 4 bases; nucleotides outside the gene matches: 14. From germline, CDR1 is LNHDA and CDR2 SQIVND (reference sequence). This CDR3 region has 17 residues. The CDR3 DNA is TGTGCCAGTAGTTCAGGGAACAGGGGGCGGCTGGGCTATGGCTACACCTTC. This codes for CASSSGNRGRLGYGYTF.

This sequence joins TRBV10-3 and TRBJ2-5, with no clear D. The ends were cut back, 3 bases at V and 5 bases at J, with 4 bases in the middle. The CDR3 length is 11 residues. The germline gives CDR1 ENHRY, CDR2 SYGVKD. The CDR3 here is CAISDEETQYF. CDR3 bases: TGTGCCATCAGTGACGAGGAGACCCAGTACTTC.

There are many counts of this clonotype. J is TRBJ2-7 and V is TRBV10-3; 11 nucleotides align to TRBD2. The V and J ends lost 11 bases and 7 bases, in that order; junction bases with no gene match: 10. The germline V gene encodes CDR1 ENHRY and CDR2 SYGVKD. The CDR3 extends over 13 amino acids. The CDR3 protein is CAVIAGGPGEQYF. CDR3 DNA sequence: TGTGCCGTTATAGCGGGAGGGCCGGGGGAGCAGTACTTC.

There are a few counts of this clonotype. The rearrangement uses TRBV11-2 and TRBJ2-5; tentatively, D is TRBD1 (7 bases). CDR1 and CDR2 (germline): SGHAT, FQNNGV. V dropped 3 bases and J dropped 5 bases, with 16 bases sitting between them. CDR3 size: 15 residues. The CDR3 region is CASSLAGGGTETQYF. The CDR3 nucleotides are TGTGCCAGCAGCTTGGCCGGAGGGGGCACGGAGACCCAGTACTTC.

This clonotype showed up many times. This chain joins TRBV12-5 and TRBJ1-2; D gene uncertain. The CDR3 runs 12 residues. Looked up from germline, CDR1 is LGHNT and CDR2 is FRNRAP. The germline V and J ends were trimmed by 1 base and 10 bases, with 10 bases remaining between them. CDR3 loop: CASGLEIVDYTF. CDR3 bases: TGTGCTAGTGGTTTGGAAATAGTGGACTACACCTTC. The full variable domain, with the rest looked up from reference TRBV12-5 and TRBJ1-2, is DARVTQTPRHKVTEMGQEVTMRCQPILGHNTVFWYRQTMMQGLELLAYFRNRAPLDDSGMPKDRFSAEMPDATLATLKIQPSEPRDSAVYFCASGLEIVDYTFGSGTRLTVV.

V and J are TRBV15 and TRBJ2-7; 9 bases match TRBD2. Germline V lookup: CDR1 LNHNV, CDR2 YYDKDF (reference sequence). This CDR3 has 15 residues. V lost 4 bases and J lost 2; bases outside the gene matches: 6. CDR3 sequence reads: CATSKGASGAYEQYF. The DNA of the CDR3 is TGTGCCACCAGCAAGGGGGCTAGCGGGGCCTACGAGCAGTACTTC.

This clonotype came up many times. The chain recombines TRBV20-1 with TRBJ2-7; D is tentatively TRBD1 or TRBD2 (5 bases each). The germline CDR1 and CDR2 sequences are DFQATT and SNEGSKA (reference sequence). This CDR3 spans 12 amino acids. V lost 1 base, J lost 6 bases, and 10 bases lay in between. In DNA form, the CDR3 reads TGCAGTGCTAGAGGGGACGGGTTCGAGCAGTACTTC. Translating gives CSARGDGFEQYF.

This clonotype was detected many times. This chain links TRBV5-4 with TRBJ2-3, with 7 bases identical to TRBD2. Germline V gene lookup returns CDR1 SGHNT and CDR2 YYREEE (reference sequence). This CDR3 is 15 amino acids long. V shed 2 bases and J 2 bases; nucleotides not matched to a gene: 5. The CDR3 protein is CASSFEAGYTDTQYF. CDR3 nucleotide sequence: TGTGCCAGCAGCTTCGAAGCGGGATACACAGATACGCAGTATTTT.

This clonotype came up many times. The chain couples TRBV29-1 to TRBJ2-3, with a weak D call TRBD1 (6 bases). V lost 4 bases to trimming and J lost 4 bases, with 18 bases between them. Germline V gene sequence: CDR1 SQVTM, CDR2 ANQGSEA. The CDR3 has 15 residues. The CDR3 reads CSVGGRDTVSDTQYF. CDR3 DNA: TGCAGCGTTGGAGGCCGGGACACAGTTTCAGATACGCAGTATTTT.

This clonotype was seen ten or more times. The chain recombines TRBV6-1 with TRBJ2-2; 13 nucleotides match TRBD2. CDR1 and CDR2 from the germline V gene are MNHNS and SASEGT. This CDR3 comprises 16 residues. The V gene end was trimmed by 8 bases and the J gene end by 5 bases; junction bases not matched to a gene: 8. For the CDR3, the DNA is TGTGCCAGCTCCGGACTAGCGGGAGACGGTACCGGGGAGCTGTTTTTT. It encodes CASSGLAGDGTGELFF.